The rows below give T cell receptor beta chains drawn from one sample of a study of cytomegalovirus exposure and HLA in healthy donors. Clones were sequenced by immunoSEQ multiplex PCR, and TCRdb holds only the in-frame ones, with some missing. This repertoire shows about 120,000 clones, over 8.5% found once; its top ten account for less than 6.5%. Sample: PBMCs. The receptors originated from a woman aged 40-49 years in good health and CMV-seropositive. CDR3s include the opening cysteine and the closing phenylalanine or tryptophan. The order of the fields is J gene, clone size, D gene, V gene, CDR3 protein, CDR3 DNA. A D gene is named only where the DNA matches it firmly. Size values are once, few and many counts, or a class for expanded clones, and some rows have none.

j_call: TRBJ1-3; clone_size: few; d_call: NA; v_call: TRBV9; cdr3_aa: CASTGGNTIYF; cdr3_nt: TGTGCCAGCACGGGGGGAAACACCATATATTTT
j_call: TRBJ2-7; clone_size: NA; d_call: NA; v_call: TRBV18; cdr3_aa: CASSPQGQTYEQYF; cdr3_nt: TGTGCCAGCTCACCACAAGGACAGACCTACGAGCAGTACTTC
j_call: TRBJ2-5; clone_size: few; d_call: TRBD2; v_call: TRBV28; cdr3_aa: CASTAGGETQYF; cdr3_nt: TGTGCCAGCACGGCGGGAGGGGAGACCCAGTACTTC
j_call: TRBJ1-1; clone_size: few; d_call: NA; v_call: TRBV4-1; cdr3_aa: CASSAGQNPYTEAFF; cdr3_nt: TGCGCCAGCAGCGCCGGACAGAACCCTTACACTGAAGCTTTCTTT
j_call: TRBJ1-1; clone_size: NA; d_call: NA; v_call: TRBV11-2; cdr3_aa: CASSLIAGRTEAFF; cdr3_nt: TGTGCCAGCAGCTTAATCGCGGGCCGGACTGAAGCTTTCTTT
j_call: TRBJ2-3; clone_size: few; d_call: NA; v_call: TRBV7-2; cdr3_aa: CASSYLGAGMGSSTDTQYF; cdr3_nt: TGTGCCAGCAGCTATTTAGGGGCAGGGATGGGGTCTAGCACAGATACGCAGTATTTT
j_call: TRBJ2-3; clone_size: NA; d_call: TRBD1; v_call: TRBV5-1; cdr3_aa: CASSYDRADTQYF; cdr3_nt: TGCGCCAGCAGTTATGACAGGGCAGATACGCAGTATTTT
j_call: TRBJ1-4; clone_size: NA; d_call: NA; v_call: TRBV27; cdr3_aa: CASSFPDEKLFF; cdr3_nt: TGTGCCAGCAGTTTCCCCGATGAAAAACTGTTTTTT
j_call: TRBJ2-7; clone_size: few; d_call: TRBD2; v_call: TRBV19; cdr3_aa: CASSSGGGSSYEQYF; cdr3_nt: TGTGCCAGTAGTAGCGGCGGGGGTTCCTCCTACGAGCAGTACTTC
j_call: TRBJ1-1; clone_size: many; d_call: NA; v_call: TRBV6-1; cdr3_aa: CASNRYTEAFF; cdr3_nt: TGTGCCTCCAACAGATACACTGAAGCTTTCTTT
j_call: TRBJ1-2; clone_size: few; d_call: TRBD1; v_call: TRBV7-7; cdr3_aa: CASSLDRGNYGYTF; cdr3_nt: TGTGCCAGCAGCTTGGACAGGGGAAACTATGGCTACACCTTC
j_call: TRBJ1-5; clone_size: few; d_call: NA; v_call: TRBV10-3; cdr3_aa: CATRDTNQPQHF; cdr3_nt: TGTGCCACCCGGGACACCAATCAGCCCCAGCATTTT
j_call: TRBJ1-1; clone_size: NA; d_call: NA; v_call: TRBV5-1; cdr3_aa: CASSSGIEAFF; cdr3_nt: TGCGCCAGCAGCTCGGGAATCGAAGCTTTCTTT
j_call: TRBJ2-2; clone_size: NA; d_call: NA; v_call: TRBV21-1; cdr3_aa: CASSKGQTTGELFF; cdr3_nt: TGTGCCAGCAGCAAGGGACAGACAACCGGGGAGCTGTTTTTT
j_call: TRBJ2-2; clone_size: NA; d_call: TRBD1; v_call: TRBV27; cdr3_aa: CASSVQTGGTPGELFF; cdr3_nt: TGTGCCAGCAGCGTGCAAACAGGGGGCACCCCCGGGGAGCTGTTTTTT
j_call: TRBJ2-7; clone_size: NA; d_call: NA; v_call: TRBV11-2; cdr3_aa: CASSSDSTYEQYF; cdr3_nt: TGTGCCAGCAGCTCGGACTCGACCTACGAGCAGTACTTC
j_call: TRBJ2-5; clone_size: few; d_call: NA; v_call: TRBV2; cdr3_aa: CASRRGPETQYF; cdr3_nt: TGTGCCAGCAGGCGAGGTCCCGAGACCCAGTACTTC
j_call: TRBJ2-6; clone_size: few; d_call: NA; v_call: TRBV9; cdr3_aa: CASSVLSGANVLTF; cdr3_nt: TGTGCCAGCAGCGTTCTCTCTGGGGCCAACGTCCTGACTTTC
j_call: TRBJ1-1; clone_size: few; d_call: NA; v_call: TRBV11-3; cdr3_aa: CASSLDRFNTEAFF; cdr3_nt: TGTGCCAGCAGCTTAGACAGGTTCAACACTGAAGCTTTCTTT